The 17 T cell receptor beta chains below were found in one sample sequenced in a study of blood T cell repertoires in COVID-19. Data came from immunoSEQ multiplex PCR; TCRdb stores just in-frame clones and leaves some out. The table has 250,000 to 300,000 clones, about 80% seen once. Sequencing was performed on PBMCs or T cells enriched from blood (not recorded which). Receptors were obtained from a man between 50 and 59 years old who had recovered from COVID-19.

This chain connects TRBV20-1 to TRBJ2-7; D might be TRBD1 (5 bases). This CDR3 region has 11 residues. V shed 5 bases and J shed 3 bases, with 8 bases lying between them. Germline V gene sequence: CDR1 DFQATT, CDR2 SNEGSKA (reference sequence). CDR3 DNA: TGCAGTGCTGGGGCCAACTACGAGCAGTACTTC. Its protein product is CSAGANYEQYF.

The chain joins TRBV11-2 to TRBJ1-4; D remains unclear. V was shortened by 0 bases and J by 7 bases, with 12 bases between the two germline ends. The length of the CDR3 is 15 residues. CDR1 is SGHAT and CDR2 is FQNNGV in the germline V gene. Written as DNA, the CDR3 is TGTGCCAGCAGCTTAGAACAGAGTCGTGGTGAAAAACTGTTTTTT. Translation gives CASSLEQSRGEKLFF.

The gene calls are TRBV9 and TRBJ2-7, with D tentatively TRBD2 (6 bases). The germline V gene has CDR1 SGDLS and CDR2 YYNGEE. This CDR3 spans 14 amino acids. Deletions cut 4 bases from V and 0 bases from J, with 11 bases between. The DNA of the CDR3 is TGTGCCAGCAGCACCCGGACTACCTCCTACGAGCAGTACTTC. Its protein product is CASSTRTTSYEQYF.

This sequence joins TRBV18 and TRBJ2-7, with D perhaps TRBD2 (5 bases). V lost 3 bases and J 0 bases, leaving 9 bases between the germline ends. CDR1 is KGHSH and CDR2 is LQKENI in the germline V gene. The CDR3 length is 14 residues. The CDR3 sequence is CASSPLDSSYEQYF. The CDR3 DNA reads TGTGCCAGCTCACCGCTGGACTCCTCCTACGAGCAGTACTTC.

The chain is built from TRBV5-1 and TRBJ2-1, with 13 bases lining up with TRBD2. The junction had 5 bases not matched to a gene; V was cut back by 4 bases and J by 7 bases. Per germline, CDR1 SGHRS and CDR2 YFSETQ. This CDR3 spans 15 amino acids. CDR3: CASSPGTSGANEQFF. The DNA for the CDR3 is TGCGCCAGCAGCCCTGGGACTAGCGGGGCAAATGAGCAGTTCTTC.

The V and J genes are TRBV5-1 and TRBJ2-1, with 7 nucleotides matching TRBD1. V trimming: 2 bases; J trimming: 8 bases; junction bases outside the gene matches: 7. The germline V gene encodes CDR1 SGHRS and CDR2 YFSETQ. The length of the CDR3 is 14 residues. Written as DNA, the CDR3 is TGCGCCAGCAGCTTCGACAGGGCTGACGATGAGCAGTTCTTC. This sequence encodes CASSFDRADDEQFF.

The V call is TRBV11-2, the J call TRBJ1-2; D is perhaps TRBD1 (5 bases). V was pared by 1 base and J by 3 bases, with 9 bases between. The CDR3 contains 14 residues. The V gene's germline CDR1 is SGHAT and CDR2 FQNNGV. CDR3 amino acids: CASSLVGEDYGYTF. The CDR3, as DNA: TGTGCCAGCAGCTTAGTGGGGGAGGACTATGGCTACACCTTC.

V usage is TRBV30 and J usage is TRBJ1-2; 7 positions agree with TRBD1. This CDR3 has 12 residues. Trimming at V came to 5 bases and at J to 1 base, leaving 1 base not matched to a gene. The germline V gene encodes CDR1 GTSNPN and CDR2 SVGIG (reference sequence). As DNA, the CDR3 is TGTGCCTGGGGGACAGTTAACTATGGCTACACCTTC. This sequence encodes CAWGTVNYGYTF.

The J gene is TRBJ2-3, the V gene TRBV5-1, with 13 bases aligning to TRBD2. Germline V gene data show CDR1 as SGHRS and CDR2 as YFSETQ. V shed 4 bases, J shed 0 bases, and the junction held 5 bases outside the gene matches. CDR3 length equals 17 residues. The CDR3 is CASSLGLAGQSTDTQYF. The DNA of the CDR3 is TGCGCCAGCAGCCTGGGACTAGCGGGGCAAAGCACAGATACGCAGTATTTT.

V and J are TRBV18 and TRBJ2-7; 7 bases are shared with TRBD1. Trimming at V came to 6 bases and at J to 0 bases, leaving 5 bases not matched to a gene. CDR3 size: 14 residues. Germline loops: CDR1 KGHSH, CDR2 LQKENI. CDR3 in amino acids: CASSLRDSSYEQYF. The CDR3 DNA reads TGTGCCAGCTCCCTACGGGACAGCTCCTACGAGCAGTACTTC. Combining the CDR3 with reference TRBV18 and TRBJ2-7 gives the whole variable domain NAGVMQNPRHLVRRRGQEARLRCSPMKGHSHVYWYRQLPEEGLKFMVYLQKENIIDESGMPKERFSAEFPKEGPSILRIQQVVRGDSAAYFCASSLRDSSYEQYFGPGTRLTVT.

The chain couples TRBV7-9 to TRBJ2-7; weak D call: TRBD2 (6 bases). There are 13 residues in the CDR3. The germline V and J ends were trimmed by 4 bases and 6 bases, with 13 bases remaining between them. CDR1 and CDR2 from the germline V gene are SEHNR and FQNEAQ (reference sequence). In DNA form, the CDR3 reads TGTGCCAGCAGCTCCTCCTTGCGGGGCGAGCAGTACTTC. Translating it yields CASSSSLRGEQYF.

CDR3 sequence: CASGSPFATNEKLFF. For the CDR3, the DNA is TGTGCTAGTGGTTCCCCTTTTGCAACTAATGAAAAACTGTTTTTT. V usage is TRBV12-5 and J usage is TRBJ1-4; D unclear. There are 15 residues in the CDR3. Germline loops: CDR1 LGHNT, CDR2 FRNRAP. The V end was cut by 4 bases, the J end by 0 bases, with 9 bases between.

J is TRBJ1-2 and V is TRBV7-2; D unclear. The CDR3 loop spans 14 amino acids. The germline gives CDR1 SGHTA, CDR2 FQGNSA. Trimming pared 1 base from V and 4 bases from J, leaving 10 bases between. CDR3 sequence reads: CASSLVGLLYGYTF. The CDR3 nucleotides read TGTGCCAGCAGCTTAGTTGGGCTTCTCTATGGCTACACCTTC. The variable domain in full, completed from reference TRBV7-2 and TRBJ1-2, reads GAGVSQSPSNKVTEKGKDVELRCDPISGHTALYWYRQSLGQGLEFLIYFQGNSAPDKSGLPSDRFSAERTGGSVSTLTIQRTQQEDSAVYLCASSLVGLLYGYTFGSGTRLTVV.

The V gene is TRBV5-4, the J gene TRBJ1-6; D is perhaps TRBD1 (6 bases). Germline lookup yields CDR1 SGHNT and CDR2 YYREEE (reference sequence). V lost 6 bases and J 0 bases, leaving 16 bases between the germline ends. The CDR3 totals 17 residues. CDR3 sequence: CASNPGGPSSYNSPLHF. DNA of the CDR3: TGTGCCAGCAACCCGGGGGGCCCCAGCTCCTATAATTCACCCCTCCACTTT.

The chain has TRBV29-1 and TRBJ1-3; 8 nucleotides line up with TRBD1. The CDR3 sequence is 15 residues long. Looked up from germline, CDR1 is SQVTM and CDR2 is ANQGSEA. V lost 4 bases to trimming and J lost 5 bases; unmatched junction nucleotides: 10. The CDR3 here is CSVGTGQGSRNTIYF. In DNA form, the CDR3 reads TGCAGCGTTGGGACCGGACAGGGATCCAGAAACACCATATATTTT. Supplemented by reference TRBV29-1 and TRBJ1-3, the full variable domain reads SAVISQKPSRDICQRGTSLTIQCQVDSQVTMMFWYRQQPGQSLTLIATANQGSEATYESGFVIDKFPISRPNLTFSTLTVSNMSPEDSSIYLCSVGTGQGSRNTIYFGEGSWLTVV.

This clone was seen once. The J gene is TRBJ2-1, the V gene TRBV5-4; possible D gene TRBD2, 6 bases. The CDR3 length is 15 residues. The germline CDR1 and CDR2 sequences are SGHNT and YYREEE (reference sequence). Trimming removed 7 bases at V and 10 bases at J, with 24 bases between. The CDR3, as DNA: TGTGCCAGCGGCTCCGGGGGTACCGGAAGGAAGGAGCAGTTCTTC. Encoded protein: CASGSGGTGRKEQFF.

This clone was recorded a few times. The chain employs TRBV10-3 and TRBJ2-5; D not resolved. This CDR3 has 15 residues. Trimming left V 10 bases short and J 3 bases short, with 21 bases between. The germline V gene encodes CDR1 ENHRY and CDR2 SYGVKD. CDR3 coding DNA: TGTGCCACGACCCCTCAATCCACCCGGGAAGAGACCCAGTACTTC. Translation gives CATTPQSTREETQYF.